The 17 T cell receptor beta chains presented below share a single source sample, sequenced in a study of T cells in localized non-small cell lung cancer. The repertoire was sequenced with immunoSEQ multiplex PCR; TCRdb's copy has only in-frame clones and lacks some. The profile shows some 3,900 clones, 40% to 50% of them singletons. The input for sequencing was lung tumor tissue, taken before any cancer treatment. Source of these receptors: a woman aged 35-75 years with stage I lung adenocarcinoma.

This clone was seen a few times. The rearrangement uses TRBV18 and TRBJ2-1; TRBD2 matches 8 bases. CDR1 and CDR2 (germline): KGHSH, LQKENI. Trimming took 3 bases from V and 4 from J; bases not matched to a gene: 5. This CDR3 spans 15 amino acids. CDR3 bases: TGTGCCAGCTCACCGCCGGGGGGGGCTTACAATGAGCAGTTCTTC. Its translation is CASSPPGGAYNEQFF. The full variable domain, in which reference TRBV18 and TRBJ2-1 provide the parts outside the CDR3, is NAGVMQNPRHLVRRRGQEARLRCSPMKGHSHVYWYRQLPEEGLKFMVYLQKENIIDESGMPKERFSAEFPKEGPSILRIQQVVRGDSAAYFCASSPPGGAYNEQFFGPGTRLTVL.

This clone turned up a few times. The rearrangement uses TRBV19 and TRBJ2-1, with D perhaps assigned TRBD1 or TRBD2 (5 bases each). The CDR3 spans 13 residues. V gave up 2 bases and J gave up 5 bases, with 7 bases separating them. The germline gives CDR1 LNHDA, CDR2 SQIVND (reference sequence). CDR3 DNA sequence: TGTGCCAGTAGTATAACGGGGCACAATGAGCAGTTCTTC. Translation: CASSITGHNEQFF.

This clone has a handful of counts. The V call is TRBV5-1, the J call TRBJ2-2, with 7 bases identical to TRBD1. There are 16 residues in the CDR3. The junction had 12 bases not matched to a gene; V was cut back by 4 bases and J by 6 bases. Per the germline V gene, CDR1 is SGHRS and CDR2 is YFSETQ. Here the CDR3 DNA reads TGCGCCAGCAGCGGCAACCCCGGACAGGCTGCCGGGGAGCTGTTTTTT. This encodes CASSGNPGQAAGELFF. Variable domain in full (rest from reference TRBV5-1 and TRBJ2-2): KAGVTQTPRYLIKTRGQQVTLSCSPISGHRSVSWYQQTPGQGLQFLFEYFSETQRNKGNFPGRFSGRQFSNSRSEMNVSTLELGDSALYLCASSGNPGQAAGELFFGEGSRLTVL.

The V call is TRBV18, the J call TRBJ1-3, with D possibly being TRBD1 (6 bases). With 3 bases removed from V and 0 bases from J, the gap between germline ends came to 12 bases. The CDR3 consists of 16 residues. Germline V lookup: CDR1 KGHSH, CDR2 LQKENI. CDR3 in DNA: TGTGCCAGCTCACCGATGGACAGTAGCTCTGGAAACACCATATATTTT. It translates to CASSPMDSSSGNTIYF. The variable domain in full, with the rest retrieved from reference TRBV18 and TRBJ1-3, is NAGVMQNPRHLVRRRGQEARLRCSPMKGHSHVYWYRQLPEEGLKFMVYLQKENIIDESGMPKERFSAEFPKEGPSILRIQQVVRGDSAAYFCASSPMDSSSGNTIYFGEGSWLTVV.

V gene TRBV11-3 combines with J gene TRBJ2-1, with D possibly TRBD1 on 5 matching bases. Trimming left V 1 base short and J 3 bases short, with 10 bases between. The length of the CDR3 is 15 residues. Germline V gives CDR1 SGHNT, CDR2 YENEEA. CDR3 protein: CASSLGQGNYNEQFF. As DNA, the CDR3 is TGTGCCAGCAGCTTAGGGCAGGGCAACTACAATGAGCAGTTCTTC.

The chain employs TRBV29-1 and TRBJ1-5; possibly TRBD1 for D (6 bases). The CDR3 contains 14 residues. Germline V lookup: CDR1 SQVTM, CDR2 ANQGSEA. V was shortened by 6 bases and J by 1 base, with 13 bases between the two germline ends. The CDR3 sequence is CSVAEGDSNQPQHF. CDR3 nucleotide sequence: TGCAGCGTGGCGGAGGGGGACAGCAATCAGCCCCAGCATTTT.

This chain's CDR3 is CASRNSRDKGGGSSYNEQFF. In DNA, the CDR3 is TGTGCCAGTAGGAACAGCCGGGACAAGGGAGGGGGCAGCTCCTACAATGAGCAGTTCTTC. The chain joins TRBV19 to TRBJ2-1; D could derive from TRBD1 or TRBD2 (7 bases each). Germline CDR1 reads LNHDA; CDR2 reads SQIVND (reference sequence). This CDR3 is 20 amino acids long. V was trimmed by 6 bases and J by 0 bases, leaving 27 bases between them.

Comment on this clone: Other DNA sequences in this sample translate to the same CDR3. The J gene is TRBJ2-1, the V gene TRBV19; D call uncertain. V lost 4 bases to trimming and J lost 7 bases, with 8 bases between them. The germline gives CDR1 LNHDA, CDR2 SQIVND (reference sequence). This CDR3 has 12 amino acids. CDR3 loop: CASSTPPNEQFF. DNA of the CDR3: TGTGCCAGTAGTACCCCCCCGAATGAGCAGTTCTTC.

The chain combines TRBV19 with TRBJ2-6; D is ambiguous. Per germline, CDR1 LNHDA and CDR2 SQIVND (reference sequence). Trimming cost V 4 bases and J 0 bases, with 7 bases left between them. The CDR3 spans 15 residues. This CDR3 is CASSRGYSGANVLTF. For the CDR3, the DNA is TGTGCCAGTAGTAGGGGTTACTCTGGGGCCAACGTCCTGACTTTC. Variable domain in full (rest from reference TRBV19 and TRBJ2-6): DGGITQSPKYLFRKEGQNVTLSCEQNLNHDAMYWYRQDPGQGLRLIYYSQIVNDFQKGDIAEGYSVSREKKESFPLTVTSAQKNPTAFYLCASSRGYSGANVLTFGAGSRLTVL.

This clone has a handful of counts. The chain combines TRBV6-8 with TRBJ1-1; D gene ambiguous. Deletions cut 2 bases from V and 6 bases from J, with 10 bases between. The CDR3 loop spans 13 amino acids. CDR1 and CDR2 from the germline V gene are MNHGY and SAAAGT. This CDR3 is CASSYILEAEAFF. DNA of the CDR3: TGTGCCAGCAGTTACATCTTAGAAGCTGAAGCTTTCTTT.

The J gene is TRBJ2-3, the V gene TRBV10-1; 7 positions match TRBD2. The CDR3 covers 15 residues. Trimming cost V 5 bases and J 5 bases; bases outside gene matches: 10. Germline V gene lookup returns CDR1 WNHNN and CDR2 SYGVQD (reference sequence). The CDR3: CASSPGGLSRDTQYF. CDR3 DNA sequence: TGCGCCAGCAGTCCCGGGGGGTTGAGTAGAGATACGCAGTATTTT.

This clone was seen only a few times. This chain connects TRBV6-8 to TRBJ2-7; D perhaps matches TRBD1 (7 bases). V lost 2 bases and J lost 1, with 12 bases in between. The CDR3 sequence is 15 residues long. Germline V gene data show CDR1 as MNHGY and CDR2 as SAAAGT. CDR3: CASSYGAGGSYEQYF. For the CDR3, the DNA is TGTGCCAGCAGTTACGGGGCAGGGGGGTCCTACGAGCAGTACTTC.

The chain combines TRBV19 with TRBJ2-1; TRBD2 agrees at 7 bases. The germline V gene has CDR1 LNHDA and CDR2 SQIVND (reference sequence). The junction had 15 bases not matched to a gene; V was cut back by 4 bases and J by 6 bases. The CDR3 has 17 residues. CDR3 residues: CASSTALGGDSGNEQFF. The CDR3 nucleotides read TGTGCCAGTAGTACCGCCCTTGGGGGGGATTCGGGCAATGAGCAGTTCTTC.

CDR3 in DNA: TGTGCCTGGAGTGTCGGCCAGCTAGCCAAAAACATTCAGTACTTC. Translated, it gives CAWSVGQLAKNIQYF. The V gene is TRBV30, the J gene TRBJ2-4; no clear D gene. Germline V gene lookup returns CDR1 GTSNPN and CDR2 SVGIG (reference sequence). V was cut by 0 bases and J by 0 bases, with 9 bases left in between. CDR3 length: 15 residues.

This clone was counted only a few times. The chain combines TRBV30 with TRBJ2-2; a possible D gene is TRBD1 (5 bases). Trimming cost V 1 base and J 2 bases, with 8 bases left between them. The CDR3 is 14 residues long. Germline values: CDR1 GTSNPN, CDR2 SVGIG (reference sequence). This chain's CDR3 is CAWSGRGNTGELFF. The CDR3 nucleotides are TGTGCCTGGAGTGGTAGGGGCAACACCGGGGAGCTGTTTTTT.

This chain connects TRBV5-1 to TRBJ2-1; 8 nucleotides line up with TRBD1. The CDR3 extends over 15 amino acids. After removal of 3 bases from V and 4 bases from J, the junction contained 6 bases not matched to a gene. Germline V gene sequence: CDR1 SGHRS, CDR2 YFSETQ. The CDR3 loop reads CASSSTGEVYNEQFF. The CDR3 DNA sequence: TGCGCCAGCAGCTCGACAGGGGAGGTTTACAATGAGCAGTTCTTC.

This chain links TRBV18 with TRBJ1-5, with unresolved D. Germline CDR1 KGHSH, CDR2 LQKENI. The CDR3 runs 15 residues. Trimming removed 3 bases at V and 8 bases at J, with 17 bases between. The CDR3 coding sequence is TGTGCCAGCTCACCTACCTCCGGGTCTCAGGAGCCCCAGCATTTT. This translates into CASSPTSGSQEPQHF.